This T cell receptor beta chain appears in the sequencing data of a study of cytomegalovirus exposure and HLA in healthy donors. Overall study findings and caveats: Based on reports, TCR beta sequences accurately predicted HLA-A and HLA-B alleles for most subjects. Later on, an analysis showed TCR association rates differing by HLA locus, with DRB1 the most and HLA-C the fewest. Presence/absence analyses took donor sequencing depth as roughly uniform. Later on, analysis showed that most CMV-associated TCR beta chains appeared to be HLA-restricted.

This clone was seen a handful of times. Antigen: not known. CDR3 size: 16 residues. Trimming at V came to 5 bases and at J to 7 bases, leaving 16 bases not matched to a gene. From germline, CDR1 is MNHNY and CDR2 SVGAGI (reference sequence). With 60 Vbeta and 13 Jbeta primers, the PCR was carried out. This table comes from immunoSEQ multiplex PCR, and its TCRdb copy is limited to in-frame clones, with some not included. The sample lists around 160,000 clones, more than 75% occurring once. The source is a male donor in good health and CMV-seronegative. Sequencing was performed on PBMCs. This rearrangement joins TRBV6-6 to TRBJ1-2; 7 bases match TRBD1. The DNA of the CDR3 is TGTGCCAGCAGTCCAAGCGGGCACGACAGGGTCTCTGGCTACACCTTC. Translating gives CASSPSGHDRVSGYTF.